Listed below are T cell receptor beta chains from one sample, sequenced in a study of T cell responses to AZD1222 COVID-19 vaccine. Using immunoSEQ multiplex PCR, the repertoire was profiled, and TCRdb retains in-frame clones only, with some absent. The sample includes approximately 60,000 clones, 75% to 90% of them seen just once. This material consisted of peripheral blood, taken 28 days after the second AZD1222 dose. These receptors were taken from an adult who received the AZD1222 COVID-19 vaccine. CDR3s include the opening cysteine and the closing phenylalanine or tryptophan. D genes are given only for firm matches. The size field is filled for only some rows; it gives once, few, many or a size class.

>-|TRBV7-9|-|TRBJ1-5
TGTGCCAGCAGCGGGGCAGGTCAGAGGAATCAGCCCCAGCATTTT
CASSGAGQRNQPQHF
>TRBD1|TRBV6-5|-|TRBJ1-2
TGTGCCAGCAGTCCTTTGACAGGGGCAAGGGATGGCTACACCTTC
CASSPLTGARDGYTF
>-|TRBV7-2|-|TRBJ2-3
TGTGCCAGCAGCTTAAGTCTTGTCGGGAATACGCAGTATTTT
CASSLSLVGNTQYF
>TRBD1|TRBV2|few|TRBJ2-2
TGTGCCAGCAGTCCCTCCGGGACAGGGGGAACCGGGGAGCTGTTTTTT
CASSPSGTGGTGELFF
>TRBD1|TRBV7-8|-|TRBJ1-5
TGTGCCAGCAGCCCAATTATGACAGGGAACCAACAGCCCCAGCATTTT
CASSPIMTGNQQPQHF
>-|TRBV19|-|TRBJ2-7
TGTGCCACCGCGGACCGGAATTACGAGCAGTACTTC
CATADRNYEQYF
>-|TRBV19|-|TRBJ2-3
TGTGCCAGTAGTAGGGGTTGGCGGAGCGGGTTCACAGATACGCAGTATTTT
CASSRGWRSGFTDTQYF
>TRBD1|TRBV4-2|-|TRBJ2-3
TGTGCCAGCAGCCAAGAGGTGGGACAGCATCGCACAGATACGCAGTATTTT
CASSQEVGQHRTDTQYF
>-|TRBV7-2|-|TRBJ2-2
TGTGCCAGCAGCTTTCAGGGGGGCACCGGGGAGCTGTTTTTT
CASSFQGGTGELFF
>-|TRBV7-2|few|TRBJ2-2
TGTGCCAGCAGCCCCGGACTCGGCGCCGGGGAGCTGTTTTTT
CASSPGLGAGELFF
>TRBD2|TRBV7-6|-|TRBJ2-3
TGTGCCAGCAGCTTAGCGACGGAAAGCTTAGCGGGAGGGCCAGGGGATACGCAGTATTTT
CASSLATESLAGGPGDTQYF
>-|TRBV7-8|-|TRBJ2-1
TGTGCCAGCAGCCTACTACTAGACAATGAGCAGTTCTTC
CASSLLLDNEQFF
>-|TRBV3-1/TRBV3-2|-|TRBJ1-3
TGTGCCAGCAGCGACCGGGACAAAGGAAACACCATATATTTT
CASSDRDKGNTIYF
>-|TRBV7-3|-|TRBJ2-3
TGTGCCAGCAGCCGGGGAATCACAGATACGCAGTATTTT
CASSRGITDTQYF
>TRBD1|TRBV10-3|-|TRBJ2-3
TGTGCCATCAGTGTTTTTTCTCGTTTCGGCAGCGAGGACAGGTCCACAGATACGCAGTATTTT
CAISVFSRFGSEDRSTDTQYF
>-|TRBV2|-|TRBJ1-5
TGTGCCAGCAACCCAGGGCTCCGCAATCAGCCCCAGCATTTT
CASNPGLRNQPQHF
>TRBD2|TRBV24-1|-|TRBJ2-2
TGTGCCACCAGGCTAGCGGAGTTCGGGGAGCTGTTTTTT
CATRLAEFGELFF
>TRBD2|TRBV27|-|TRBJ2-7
TGTGCCAGCAGTCCGTTCGTCGCGGGAGCTACCGAGCAGTACTTC
CASSPFVAGATEQYF
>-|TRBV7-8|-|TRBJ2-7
TGTGCCAGCAGCTCCCCGCAGATTAGTGAGCAGTACTTC
CASSSPQISEQYF
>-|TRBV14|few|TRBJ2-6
TGTGCCAGCAGGAGATCTGGGGCCAACGTCCTGACTTTC
CASRRSGANVLTF
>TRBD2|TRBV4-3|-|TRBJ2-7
TGCGCCAGCAGCCTTAGCGGGAGGGCCGTCTACGAGCAGTACTTC
CASSLSGRAVYEQYF
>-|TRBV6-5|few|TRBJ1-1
TGTGCCAGCGGCTACAGGACCAACACTGAAGCTTTCTTT
CASGYRTNTEAFF
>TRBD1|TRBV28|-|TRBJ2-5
TGTGCCAGCAGTCCGGGACAGTTTCAAGAGACCCAGTACTTC
CASSPGQFQETQYF
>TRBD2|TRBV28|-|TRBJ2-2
TGTGCCAGCAGTTTGGGACTAGCGTTTAGGACCGGGGAGCTGTTTTTT
CASSLGLAFRTGELFF
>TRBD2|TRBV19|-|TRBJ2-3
TGTGCCAGTAGTATAGATCCGGGAGGAGGCTTGAGCACAGATACGCAGTATTTT
CASSIDPGGGLSTDTQYF
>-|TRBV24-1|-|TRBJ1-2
TGTGCACTACAGACCGGTGCGGGTGGCTACACCTTC
CALQTGAGGYTF
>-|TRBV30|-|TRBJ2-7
TGTGCCTGGAGCCCCGGGACACCTAAGCAGTACTTC
CAWSPGTPKQYF
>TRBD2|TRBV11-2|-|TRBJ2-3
TGTGCCAGCAGCTTAGAGGGGACTAGGACAGATACGCAGTATTTT
CASSLEGTRTDTQYF
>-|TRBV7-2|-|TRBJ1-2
TGTGCCAGCAGTCCAATGGGGGGTAGTGGCTACACCTTC
CASSPMGGSGYTF
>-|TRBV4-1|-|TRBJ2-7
TGCGCCAGCAGCCAAATCACAGGCTACAGCTCCTACGAGCAGTACTTC
CASSQITGYSSYEQYF
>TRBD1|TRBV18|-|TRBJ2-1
TGTGCCAGCTCACCCTGGACAGGGGTCAATGAGCAGTTCTTC
CASSPWTGVNEQFF
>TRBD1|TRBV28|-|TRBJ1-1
TGTGCCAGCATCCTCTCGGACAGGGTATCTGAAGCTTTCTTT
CASILSDRVSEAFF
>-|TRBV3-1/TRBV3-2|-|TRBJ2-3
TGTGCCAGCAGCCCAGAGGGGGGGTCGTCAGATACGCAGTATTTT
CASSPEGGSSDTQYF
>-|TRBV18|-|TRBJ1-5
TGTGCCAGCTCACCTCAGGGCATTAGCGGGAATCAGCCCCAGCATTTT
CASSPQGISGNQPQHF
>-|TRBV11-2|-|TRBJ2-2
TGTGCCAGCAGCTCCGGGACCCGACCCCGGGGGGAGCTGTTTTTT
CASSSGTRPRGELFF
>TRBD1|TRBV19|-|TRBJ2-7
TGTGCCACCGGGGACAGGGGGCCGGGGGAGCAGTACTTC
CATGDRGPGEQYF
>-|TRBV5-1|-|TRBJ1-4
TGCGCCAGCAGCGAGGGGAATAATGAAAAACTGTTTTTT
CASSEGNNEKLFF
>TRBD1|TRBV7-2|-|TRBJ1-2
TGTGCCAGCAGCCCGACAGGGGGCGCCCACTATCCGGGCTACACCTTC
CASSPTGGAHYPGYTF
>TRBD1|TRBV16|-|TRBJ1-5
TGTGCCAGCAGCCAATTGGCCGGGACAGGGGTCAATCAGCCCCAGCATTTT
CASSQLAGTGVNQPQHF
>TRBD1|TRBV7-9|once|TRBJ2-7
TGTGCCAGCAGCTTAGGGACAGGGGGCGAAGAGCAGTACTTC
CASSLGTGGEEQYF
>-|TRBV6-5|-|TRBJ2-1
TGTGCCAGCAGTTACGAGTTCGTTGGCAATGAGCAGTTCTTC
CASSYEFVGNEQFF
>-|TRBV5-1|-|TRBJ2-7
TGCGCCAGCAGCCAGCAAACAGGGACCGAGCAGTACTTC
CASSQQTGTEQYF
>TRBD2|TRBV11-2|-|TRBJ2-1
TGTGCCAGCAGCCTACAAGCGGGATATGAGCAGTTCTTC
CASSLQAGYEQFF
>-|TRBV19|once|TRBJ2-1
TGTGCCAGTAGTAACAGGCAGGGGAGGGGTGAGCAGTTCTTC
CASSNRQGRGEQFF
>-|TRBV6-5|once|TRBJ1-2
TGTGCCAGCTCGAGGGTAACTAACTATGGCTACACCTTC
CASSRVTNYGYTF
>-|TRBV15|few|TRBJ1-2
TGTGCCACCAGCAGAGGGGCTGGGGGGACTAACTATGGCTACACCTTC
CATSRGAGGTNYGYTF